Presented here are 17 T cell receptor beta chains from one specimen sequenced in a study of T cell repertoires in cytomegalovirus infection (dated by TCRdb to about 2019). No antigen has been identified for these receptors. Taken with the paper, the label for treatment or condition translates to: in vitro stimulation with specific CMV peptide epitopes to enrich CMV-specific T cells. TCRdb names Illumina HiSeq 1500 as the instrument used. TCRdb applied fastp at Q25 and MiXCR to the public reads, then kept only in-frame beta chains. Rows with one shared CDR3 protein collapse into an entry with the most common genes and DNA. The sample table shows more than 250,000 distinct CDR3 sequences, and roughly 25% are seen once. The top ten constitute 13% of the sample. Sequences were derived from cultured PBMCs, sampled from culture after CMV antigen stimulation. These TCRs come from a human donor in good health (CMV status not recorded). Some clones in this sample may be carry-over from other donors' samples.

This clonotype appeared a few times. The chain joins TRBV7-6 to TRBJ1-2; TRBD1 agrees at 10 bases. Looked up from germline, CDR1 is SGHVS and CDR2 is FNYEAQ. The CDR3 length is 15 residues. J lost 8 bases, V lost 4 bases, and 10 bases had no gene match. The CDR3 DNA sequence: TGTGCCAGCAGCTCCGGGACAGGGGAACATTTAGGCTACACCTTC. Translated: CASSSGTGEHLGYTF. Supplemented by reference TRBV7-6 and TRBJ1-2, the full variable domain reads GAGVSQSPRYKVTKRGQDVALRCDPISGHVSLYWYRQALGQGPEFLTYFNYEAQQDKSGLPNDRFSAERPEGSISTLTIQRTEQRDSAMYRCASSSGTGEHLGYTFGSGTRLTVV.

The chain couples TRBV6-6 to TRBJ1-5; D is unclear. Germline loops: CDR1 MNHNY, CDR2 SVGAGI (reference sequence). The CDR3 covers 15 residues. This chain's CDR3 is CVTSLDGGNNQPQHF. As DNA, the CDR3 is TGTGTCACCAGTTTAGATGGAGGGAATAATCAGCCCCAGCATTTT.

This sequence joins TRBV19 and TRBJ2-4; 11 bases fit TRBD2. With 5 bases clipped from V and 7 bases from J, the junction kept 10 bases outside the gene matches. Germline V CDR1 and CDR2: LNHDA, SQIVND (reference sequence). The CDR3 consists of 16 residues. In DNA, the CDR3 is TGTGCCAGTAGTGCTGTAGCGGGAGGGAACGAGAACATTCAGTACTTC. The encoded protein is CASSAVAGGNENIQYF.

The chain employs TRBV19 and TRBJ1-1; no definite D call. Trimming left V 3 bases short and J 1 base short, with 9 bases between. Per the germline V gene, CDR1 is LNHDA and CDR2 is SQIVND (reference sequence). The CDR3 extends over 14 amino acids. The CDR3, as DNA: TGTGCCAGTAGTATTCCCAGACAGAACACTGAAGCTTTCTTT. This sequence encodes CASSIPRQNTEAFF.

CDR3 sequence reads: CASRALRSTLNTGELFF. CDR3 sequence (DNA): TGTGCCAGCAGAGCCTTGCGGAGCACGTTGAACACCGGGGAGCTGTTTTTT. The chain recombines TRBV6-6 with TRBJ2-2; no clear D gene. In germline, CDR1 is MNHNY, CDR2 SVGAGI (reference sequence). This CDR3 contains 17 residues. The V and J ends lost 6 bases and 1 base respectively, with 18 bases between them.

The chain carries TRBV7-6 and TRBJ1-1; no reliable D call. Germline CDR1 SGHVS, CDR2 FNYEAQ. Trimming took off 2 bases at V and 1 base at J, with 8 bases between the two ends. The CDR3 length is 14 residues. CDR3 residues: CASSLYSGNTEAFF. DNA of the CDR3: TGTGCCAGCAGCTTATATTCGGGGAACACTGAAGCTTTCTTT.

The rearrangement uses TRBV10-2 and TRBJ1-2; D is undetermined. The CDR3 runs to 15 residues. Trimming left V 4 bases short and J 2 bases short, with 14 bases between. The germline V gene has CDR1 WSHSY and CDR2 SAAADI. CDR3 in amino acids: CASSGWGDSNYGYTF. The CDR3 nucleotides read TGCGCCAGCAGTGGGTGGGGAGACTCAAACTATGGCTACACCTTC.

This chain uses TRBV13 with TRBJ2-1; 7 bases are a match to TRBD2. This CDR3 comprises 15 residues. The junction had 8 bases not matched to a gene; V was cut back by 3 bases and J by 6 bases. Looked up from germline, CDR1 is PRHDT and CDR2 is FYEKMQ (reference sequence). CDR3 nucleotides: TGTGCCAGCAGCTTGGGCGGGAGACTCCCCAATGAGCAGTTCTTC. Its protein is CASSLGGRLPNEQFF.

The CDR3 DNA is TGTGCCAGCAGTTACCGAGGGCTAGCGGGGGCGAACACCGGGGAGCTGTTTTTT. Residues: CASSYRGLAGANTGELFF. This sequence joins TRBV6-2 or TRBV6-3 and TRBJ2-2; TRBD2 matches 10 bases. The CDR3 sequence is 18 residues long. Germline values: CDR1 MNHEY, CDR2 SVGEGT. V was clipped by 2 bases and J by 0 bases; unmatched bases: 6.

In its sample, this clonotype was seen a few times. This chain connects TRBV7-8 to TRBJ2-3; TRBD2 matches 9 bases. The J segment lost 9 bases and the V segment lost 5 bases, leaving 21 bases of the junction unmatched. CDR1 is SGHVS and CDR2 is FQNEAQ in the germline V gene. The length of the CDR3 is 18 residues. The CDR3 nucleotides are TGTGCCAGCAGCCCGTTGGAGGGACTAGCAAAGCCCATCGCAACGCAGTATTTT. This gives the protein CASSPLEGLAKPIATQYF.

This clonotype has just a few counts. The chain joins TRBV19 to TRBJ1-1, with 8 bases fitting TRBD1. The CDR3 covers 15 residues. V dropped 6 bases and J dropped 5; count of bases not matched to a gene: 11. From germline, CDR1 is LNHDA and CDR2 SQIVND (reference sequence). The CDR3 DNA reads as TGTGCCAGTAGAATAAACCAGGGGGCGCGAACTGAAGCTTTCTTT. This encodes CASRINQGARTEAFF.

This clonotype was counted many times. The CDR3 DNA is TGTGCCAGCAGTAGACCGGGACAGGGCTTTCCTCGCTCCTACAATGAGCAGTTCTTC. Translated: CASSRPGQGFPRSYNEQFF. This chain connects TRBV6-5 to TRBJ2-1; 9 nucleotides match TRBD1. V gave up 5 bases and J gave up 0 bases; unmatched junction bases: 14. The CDR3 contains 19 residues. The germline V gene has CDR1 MNHEY and CDR2 SVGAGI.

The chain carries TRBV5-8 and TRBJ1-1; tentative D call: TRBD1 (5 bases). The germline V and J ends were trimmed by 4 bases and 4 bases, with 14 bases remaining between them. This CDR3 has 14 residues. Germline V lookup: CDR1 SGHTS, CDR2 YDEGEE. CDR3 bases: TGTGCCAGCAGCGGTGAATTTGGGGGCACTGAAGCTTTCTTT. It specifies CASSGEFGGTEAFF.

This clonotype has only a few counts. The J gene is TRBJ1-5, the V gene TRBV12-3 or TRBV12-4; 11 nucleotides agree with TRBD1. There are 16 residues in the CDR3. Trimming cost V 6 bases and J 2 bases; bases outside gene matches: 6. Written as DNA, the CDR3 is TGTGCCAGCAGCCTGGACAGGGGGCTTGGCAATCAGCCCCAGCATTTT. Translating it yields CASSLDRGLGNQPQHF.

V and J are TRBV28 and TRBJ1-1; a possible D gene is TRBD1 (5 bases). V shed 5 bases and J shed 9 bases, with 22 bases lying between them. This CDR3 has 15 amino acids. Germline V lookup: CDR1 MDHEN, CDR2 SYDVKM. The CDR3 sequence is CASSPGGGHRRKAFF. Written as DNA, the CDR3 is TGTGCCAGCAGTCCCGGGGGTGGGCATAGGAGGAAAGCTTTCTTT.

The genes are TRBV20-1 and TRBJ2-1, with TRBD2 matching over 7 bases. Germline V gives CDR1 DFQATT, CDR2 SNEGSKA (reference sequence). The J segment lost 0 bases and the V segment lost 3 bases, leaving 5 bases of the junction unmatched. This CDR3 has 15 amino acids. CDR3: CSARRAGPSYNEQFF. The CDR3 DNA sequence: TGCAGTGCTAGGAGAGCGGGGCCCTCCTACAATGAGCAGTTCTTC.

In this sample, this clonotype turned up a few times. The genes are TRBV6-2 or TRBV6-3 and TRBJ2-7; TRBD2 is a possible D gene (5 bases). Germline V gene lookup returns CDR1 MNHEY and CDR2 SVGEGT. CDR3 length equals 14 residues. Trimming shortened V by 3 bases and J by 4 bases, and 13 bases separated the two germline ends. CDR3 in DNA: TGTGCCAGCAGTTATCTTGGCGGGTTGTACGAGCAGTACTTC. It translates to CASSYLGGLYEQYF.